There are a few counts of the clone carrying this TCR beta chain. The antigen is undetermined. This CDR3 region has 13 residues. Germline V gives CDR1 MNHNS, CDR2 SASEGT. V shed 3 bases and J shed 4 bases, with 6 bases lying between them. Indicated time point: persistent/refractory GD, antithyroid drugs over 5 years with positive TRAb. The TCR library used RNA extracted from PBMCs. This sample is drawn from a study of regulatory T cells in long-lasting Graves disease. Arm-PCR of CDR3 regions with iRepertoire HTBI primers generated TCR beta libraries. MiXCR, applied by TCRdb to the multiplex PCR reads, yields one record per CDR3 protein. There are fewer than 600,000 distinct CDR3 sequences in the sample; approximately 23% occur only once, and approximately 14% lies in the top ten. Study results and caveats: New patients shared fewer public clonotypes (about 1,000) than persistent patients did (about 2,700).

The sample consisted of peripheral blood mononuclear cells (PBMCs), taken when the disease was refractory, from a patient treated with antithyroid drugs. This sequence was found in a female donor with Graves disease. V usage is TRBV6-1 and J usage is TRBJ2-2, with D unclear. CDR3 sequence (DNA): TGTGCCAGCAGTGACATAACCACCGGGGAGCTGTTTTTT. This gives the protein CASSDITTGELFF.